Listed below are T cell receptor beta chains from one sample, sequenced in a study of blood T cell repertoires in COVID-19. Clones were read by immunoSEQ multiplex PCR, and TCRdb kept only the in-frame ones, dropping some. The table includes 130,000 to 150,000 clones, about 83% detected once. The sequencing input was peripheral blood. Source of these receptors: a woman in her 50s with active or convalescent COVID-19. Each CDR3 is given with its conserved first and last residue. Fields, in order: V gene, CDR3 protein.

TRBV4-1	CASSQNLFNYGYTF
TRBV12-5	CASGFDGTGAYEQYF
TRBV7-2	CASSSPRQGMGGYTF
TRBV13	CASSSAHRGAYNEQFF
TRBV7-2	CASTPGRVNTGELFF
TRBV23-1	CASSQSQTGLGNTIYF
TRBV13	CASSLAGASGNTIYF
TRBV12-5	CASGLQEGTEAFF
TRBV27	CASSLSRLAGDTGELFF
TRBV7-8	CASSPTDSWDTEAFF
TRBV5-4	CASSSLPRQGVDYGYTF
TRBV11-2	CASSFETLRQGRNTIYF
TRBV30	CAWSVRGPTAGLTEAFF
TRBV5-4	CASSPGLSQETQYF
TRBV4-1	CASSRLPSGTSEFNEQFF
TRBV2	CASSVRLGGTDTQYF
TRBV12-5	CASGLAQGGYTF
TRBV6-5	CVSRYGQGYEQYF
TRBV25-1	CASSSSASLQETQYF
TRBV27	CASSLDIHNEQFF
TRBV3-1/TRBV3-2	CASSQDQIPRRGAGELFF
TRBV5-1	CASSLGHGNQETQYF
TRBV7-9	CASSQRGSNYGYTF
TRBV7-6	CASSWTEASTDTQYF
TRBV6-6	CASFAGANVLTF